These T cell receptor beta chains were read from a single sample in a study of tumor-infiltrating lymphocytes in glioblastoma multiforme. A single record per CDR3 protein comes from TCRdb applying MiXCR to the multiplex PCR reads. The sample has 9,900 or so distinct CDR3 sequences, approximately 71% seen once. Sequenced sample: brain tumor tissue. Receptors were obtained from a male donor with glioblastoma. Both conserved end residues are part of each CDR3. D genes are given only for firm matches. Where a row states a size, it is once, few, many or the class of an expanded clone; other rows omit it.

clone_size,d_call,v_call,j_call,cdr3_nt,cdr3_aa
once,.,TRBV10-3,TRBJ2-2,TGTGCCATCACCGGAGGATGGACCGGGGAGCTGTTTTTT,CAITGGWTGELFF
.,TRBD2,TRBV30,TRBJ2-1,TGTGCCTGGGAAACTAGCGGGCCTGGGAACGAGCAGCTCTTC,CAWETSGPGNEQLF
.,.,TRBV11-3,TRBJ2-1,TGTGCCAACAGCTCGAGGGGGGGGTCCAATGAGCAGTTCTTC,CANSSRGGSNEQFF
.,.,TRBV7-9,TRBJ2-7,TGTGCCAGCAGCTCGGGGGTTTACGAGCAGTACTTC,CASSSGVYEQYF
.,.,TRBV11-2,TRBJ2-1,TGTGATAGCAGCCGAACGGGCTGGGTTGGGTCGGACAAAGAGCAGTTCTTC,CDSSRTGWVGSDKEQFF
.,TRBD2,TRBV20-1,TRBJ2-3,TGCAGTGCTAGTCACCCCGGACTAGCGGGGGGGCTGAGTAGCACAGATACGCAGTATTTT,CSASHPGLAGGLSSTDTQYF
.,.,TRBV7-9,TRBJ2-5,TGTGCCGAACACACGGCAGCAGAAGAGACCCAGTACTTC,CAEHTAAEETQYF
.,.,TRBV5-6,TRBJ2-7,TGTGCCAGCAGCCAAACTAGCACAGAGCAATACTTC,CASSQTSTEQYF
once,TRBD2,TRBV20-1,TRBJ2-3,TGCAGTGCTAGTCGCCCCGGACTAGCGAGGGGGCCGGGTAGCACAGATACGCAGTATTTT,CSASRPGLARGPGSTDTQYF
.,TRBD1,TRBV11-2,TRBJ2-2,TGTGCTAGCAGCAGAAGGGGGCTGGGCACCGGGGAGCTGTTTTTT,CASSRRGLGTGELFF
.,.,TRBV6-5,TRBJ2-5,TGTGCCAGCAGTTACTCGAGGGACACAGAGACCCAGTACTTC,CASSYSRDTETQYF
.,.,TRBV5-1,TRBJ2-7,TGCGCCAGCAGCTTGGCCGGTGGTAGCGTCTTATTCGAGCACTACTTC,CASSLAGGSVLFEHYF
few,.,TRBV12-3/TRBV12-4,TRBJ1-1,TGTGCCAGCACCTTCGGACTTGAAGCTTTCTTT,CASTFGLEAFF
.,.,TRBV11-2,TRBJ1-5,TGTGCCAGCAGCGTTAGCGGGAGCCTCCCAGATACGCAGCATTTT,CASSVSGSLPDTQHF
.,.,TRBV6-1,TRBJ2-2,TGTGCCAGCAGTGAGTTTACCACCGGGGAGCTGTTTTTT,CASSEFTTGELFF
many,.,TRBV16,TRBJ2-3,TGTGCCAGCAGCTCTGCACAGGGAAAGAGGCAGTATTTT,CASSSAQGKRQYF
.,.,TRBV29-1,TRBJ2-1,TGCAGCGTTGGGGGGCGGCAGGGGAGGGATGAGCAGTTCTTC,CSVGGRQGRDEQFF
.,TRBD2,TRBV20-1,TRBJ2-1,TGCAGCGCTTCCTGGACTAGCGGATACAATGAGCAGTTCTTC,CSASWTSGYNEQFF
.,TRBD2,TRBV20-1,TRBJ2-1,TGCAGCGCTAGTCGATCAGGACTAGCGGGAATGAATGAGCAGTTCTTC,CSASRSGLAGMNEQFF
.,TRBD1,TRBV11-2,TRBJ2-1,TGTGCCAGGAACATTTGTCAAATGACAGGGGATAGGGAGAATGAGCAGTTCTTC,CARNICQMTGDRENEQFF
.,.,TRBV20-1,TRBJ1-6,TGCAGTGTCAGAGGGCGGGGTTCCGTGAATTCACCCCTCCTCTTT,CSVRGRGSVNSPLLF
.,TRBD1,TRBV6-6,TRBJ1-1,TGTGCCAGCAGTTACTCACCCACCCGGGACAGGGGGCTAAACACTGAAGCTTTCTTT,CASSYSPTRDRGLNTEAFF
.,TRBD2,TRBV10-2,TRBJ2-1,TGCGCCAGCAGTGAGAGGATTAGCGGGCAGAATGAGCAGTTCTTC,CASSERISGQNEQFF
.,TRBD2,TRBV11-2,TRBJ2-1,TGCGCCAGCTTCCGGGGGCGGGGGGGTGGGAATGAGCAGTTCTTC,CASFRGRGGGNEQFF
.,.,TRBV11-2,TRBJ1-1,TGTGCCAGCACCACGATGGTTGGCACTGAAGCTTTCTTT,CASTTMVGTEAFF
.,.,TRBV20-1,TRBJ2-1,TGCAGTGCTAGCCCCGGGGAACTGATGGGTGACTATGAGCAGTTCTTC,CSASPGELMGDYEQFF
.,.,TRBV28,TRBJ2-5,TGTGACAGCAGTTTTCAAGCGGTAAAAGAGATCCAGTACTTC,CDSSFQAVKEIQYF